This TCR beta chain is from a study of control samples from healthy donors and cancer patients. The CDR3 has 14 amino acids. Germline V gives CDR1 DFQATT, CDR2 SNEGSKA (reference sequence). With 3 bases removed from V and 4 bases from J, the gap between germline ends came to 13 bases. Here immunoSEQ multiplex PCR was the method, and the copy in TCRdb shows in-frame clones only, minus some. The sample gives 90,000 to 95,000 clones, 85% of which show up once; approximately 20% is in the top ten. The clonotype originates from a man aged 30 to 39 in good health. The rearrangement joins TRBV20-1 to TRBJ1-3; no definite D call. Sequenced: blood. Here the CDR3 reads CSASPGHKGNTIYF. The CDR3 coding sequence is TGCAGTGCTAGTCCGGGCCATAAAGGAAACACCATATATTTT.